What follows are 5 T cell receptor beta chains derived from one specimen sequenced in a study of identical twins. TCRdb reanalysed the 5' RACE reads using MiXCR and keeps one entry per CDR3 protein. The sample shows 510,000 or so distinct CDR3 sequences, approximately 16% of them seen only once. The same data also contributed to another study, on yellow fever vaccine responses in identical twins.

The source material was CD4+ T cells sorted from blood. The receptors originated from a woman in her late teens or twenties in good health.

This clonotype was recorded a few times. This rearrangement joins TRBV12-3 or TRBV12-4 to TRBJ1-3; the D is unclear. This CDR3 is built from 15 residues. Trimming cost V 6 bases and J 0 bases, with 12 bases left between them. This chain's CDR3 is CASSPGPSSGNTIYF. CDR3 sequence (DNA): TGTGCCAGCAGCCCTGGGCCCAGCTCTGGAAACACCATATATTTT.

This clonotype was detected a few times. The gene calls are TRBV20-1 and TRBJ2-1; the D gene is possibly TRBD1 (7 bases). The length of the CDR3 is 13 residues. Looked up from germline, CDR1 is DFQATT and CDR2 is SNEGSKA (reference sequence). The CDR3 spells CTPGGLSYNEQFF. The CDR3 nucleotides are TGCACCCCAGGGGGGCTCTCCTACAATGAGCAGTTCTTC.

This clonotype was observed a handful of times. The genes are TRBV10-2 and TRBJ1-2, with 8 bases matching TRBD1. The V and J ends lost 3 bases and 4 bases, in that order; junction bases with no gene match: 1. Germline-derived CDR1 and CDR2 are WSHSY and SAAADI. The length of the CDR3 is 13 residues. The CDR3 DNA is TGCGCCAGCAGTGAACAGGGGGTCTATGGCTACACCTTC. It encodes CASSEQGVYGYTF.

The chain carries TRBV3-1 and TRBJ2-3; D gene ambiguous. Trimming cost V 4 bases and J 0 bases, with 14 bases left between them. Looked up from germline, CDR1 is LGHDT and CDR2 is YNNKEL (reference sequence). This CDR3 contains 16 residues. CDR3 protein: CASSLMAGRSTDTQYF. CDR3 DNA sequence: TGTGCCAGCAGCCTCATGGCCGGCAGGAGCACAGATACGCAGTATTTT.

The gene calls are TRBV20-1 and TRBJ2-4; no firm D call. This CDR3 comprises 15 residues. Trimming removed 6 bases at V and 4 bases at J, with 19 bases between. CDR1 is DFQATT and CDR2 is SNEGSKA in the germline V gene (reference sequence). The CDR3 nucleotides read TGCAGTGCCCCCCTCGAACCGGCCCAAAAAAACATTCAGTACTTC. This translates into CSAPLEPAQKNIQYF.